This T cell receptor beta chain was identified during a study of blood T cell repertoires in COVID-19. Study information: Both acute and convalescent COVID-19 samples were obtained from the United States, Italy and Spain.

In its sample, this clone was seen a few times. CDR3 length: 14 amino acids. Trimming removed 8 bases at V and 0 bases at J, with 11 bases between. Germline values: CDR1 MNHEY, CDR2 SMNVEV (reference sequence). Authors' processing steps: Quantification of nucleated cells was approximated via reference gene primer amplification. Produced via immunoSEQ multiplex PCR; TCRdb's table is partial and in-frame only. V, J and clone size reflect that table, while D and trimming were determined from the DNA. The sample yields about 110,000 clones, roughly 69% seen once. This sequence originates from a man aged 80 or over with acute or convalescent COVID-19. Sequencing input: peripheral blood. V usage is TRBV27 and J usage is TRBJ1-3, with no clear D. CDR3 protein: CASRGPNSGNTIYF. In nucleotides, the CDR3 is TGTGCCAGCCGAGGGCCTAACTCTGGAAACACCATATATTTT.